This T cell receptor (beta chain) emerged from a study of blood T cell repertoires in COVID-19. Trimming took off 1 base at V and 2 bases at J, with 11 bases between the two ends. Germline V lookup: CDR1 SGHAT, CDR2 FQNNGV. The CDR3 runs to 16 residues. The assay was immunoSEQ multiplex PCR, and TCRdb's table has in-frame clones only and misses some. The sample includes some 270,000 clones, approximately 83% of them seen just once. The J gene is TRBJ2-2, the V gene TRBV11-2, with D unresolved. The TCR comes from a woman aged 30 to 39 who had recovered from COVID-19. Sample: PBMCs or T cells enriched from blood (not recorded which). As DNA, the CDR3 is TGTGCCAGCAGCTTAGTGTCCTTTCCCAACACCGGGGAGCTGTTTTTT. This gives the protein CASSLVSFPNTGELFF.